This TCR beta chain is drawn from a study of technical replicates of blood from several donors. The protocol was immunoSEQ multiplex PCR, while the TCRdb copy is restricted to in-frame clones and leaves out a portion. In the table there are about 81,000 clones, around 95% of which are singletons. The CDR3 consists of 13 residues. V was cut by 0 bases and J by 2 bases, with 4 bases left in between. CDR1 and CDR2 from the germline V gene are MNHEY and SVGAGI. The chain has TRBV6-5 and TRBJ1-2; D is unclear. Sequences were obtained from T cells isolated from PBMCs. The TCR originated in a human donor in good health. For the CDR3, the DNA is TGTGCCAGCAGTTACTCACGGAACTATGGCTACACCTTC. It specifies CASSYSRNYGYTF.